Shown below are 5 T cell receptor beta chains from a single sample sequenced in a study of T cell changes during pregnancy in multiple sclerosis. Some clones are missing from TCRdb's copy, which holds only in-frame ones; the method was immunoSEQ multiplex PCR. In the table there are around 60,000 clones, 90% to 95% of which are singletons. Sequenced here: peripheral blood, sampled after pregnancy. The receptors derive from a female donor with multiple sclerosis, enrolled in a pregnancy study.

This chain connects TRBV11-2 to TRBJ2-6; TRBD2 might be the D (5 bases). The germline gives CDR1 SGHAT, CDR2 FQNNGV. The V end was cut by 1 base, the J end by 2 bases, with 9 bases between. This CDR3 is built from 16 residues. The CDR3 nucleotides read TGTGCCAGCAGCTTAGGGGGAGTAGCTGGGGCCAACGTCCTGACTTTC. It codes for CASSLGGVAGANVLTF.

The chain uses TRBV29-1 and TRBJ1-6, with D possibly matching TRBD1 (6 bases). V gave up 7 bases and J gave up 8 bases, with 24 bases separating them. CDR3 length: 16 amino acids. The germline V gene encodes CDR1 SQVTM and CDR2 ANQGSEA. In DNA form, the CDR3 reads TGCAGCGATAGATATGTCCCAGGGGATCAGGATTCACCCCTCCACTTT. Translating it yields CSDRYVPGDQDSPLHF.

The CDR3 sequence: CASSAEKGTGGDQPQHF. As DNA, the CDR3 is TGTGCCAGCAGCGCCGAGAAGGGGACGGGAGGGGATCAGCCCCAGCATTTT. The rearrangement joins TRBV7-9 to TRBJ1-5; perhaps TRBD1 as D (5 bases). CDR1 and CDR2 from the germline V gene are SEHNR and FQNEAQ (reference sequence). Trimming shortened V by 5 bases and J by 5 bases, and 22 bases separated the two germline ends. The CDR3 loop spans 17 amino acids.

The chain employs TRBV4-1 and TRBJ2-4; D might be TRBD1 (5 bases). The CDR3 extends over 14 amino acids. Germline V gene data show CDR1 as MGHRA and CDR2 as YSYEKL. V was pared by 0 bases and J by 7 bases, with 10 bases between. CDR3 region: CASSQDRTGNIQYF. CDR3 nucleotides: TGCGCCAGCAGCCAAGATCGTACAGGCAACATTCAGTACTTC.

The genes are TRBV19 and TRBJ1-2; TRBD1 might be the D (5 bases). The CDR3 is 15 residues long. Germline loops: CDR1 LNHDA, CDR2 SQIVND (reference sequence). The V end was cut by 3 bases, the J end by 2 bases, with 13 bases between. DNA of the CDR3: TGTGCCAGTAGTATGTACGGGCAGGGAAACTATGGCTACACCTTC. Protein product: CASSMYGQGNYGYTF.